Reported below is one TCR beta chain. This clone was recorded once. Its antigen is unknown. It has no much larger one-base neighbor in the sample; base qualities were not kept. V is cut by 0 bases and J by 0 bases, and the space between the germline ends is 7 bases. Reading the germline V gene gives CDR1 MGHRA and CDR2 YSYEKL. The CDR3, cysteine through phenylalanine, is 15 amino acids long. Only CDR3 DNA is held: 45 bases, read in frame from base 1. This record belongs to a study of radiation and T cells in renal cell carcinoma (dated by TCRdb to the early 2020s). Background on the whole study: Samples were obtained from a clinical trial, in which 15 Gy stereotactic body radiation therapy was delivered to primary renal cell carcinomas and nephrectomy was performed 4 weeks later. In total, roughly 51 samples underwent TCR beta sequencing: roughly 25 tumors plus 27 peripheral blood samples. Across all 53 samples, around 4,000,000 unique CDR3 nucleotide sequences encoding about 2.4 million unique CDR3 amino acid sequences were identified.

TCR beta libraries were generated from genomic DNA with the immunoSEQ kit, following the manufacturer's recommendations. For library preparation, a first multiplex PCR was performed with proprietary primers, followed by a second PCR in which unique barcodes were added, and bead cleanups were performed after each round. Each sample batch included a kit-provided positive control reaction and a negative control reaction. The final libraries underwent checking on an Agilent 4200 TapeStation D1000 ScreenTape, volumetric pooling, and quantification by qPCR. Sequencing was performed on an Illumina NextSeq500 with a MidOutput 150-cycle cartridge, and 156 Read1 and 15 Index1 cycles were run with kit custom primers. The pooled library was loaded at around 1 pM, and about 21% PhiX control was spiked in. The source study handled its data this way. The vendor-processed data were analyzed in R, and a clonotype was defined as all T cells that share the same CDR3 nucleotide sequence. In the clone abundance analyses, frequencies in each sample were normalized to that sample's 10,000 most abundant clones. Public T cell clones, averaging fewer than five per sample, were removed before analysis. A difference in abundance of at least 32-fold between compartments was used to define tumor-enriched and baseline blood-enriched clonotypes. Clonotypes expanded or contracted between blood time points were identified with a beta-binomial differential abundance model. Tumor-blood repertoire similarity was measured with the Baroni-Urbani and Buser coefficient, and group comparisons used two-tailed Wilcoxon tests in R. Entries here come from immuneACCESS through TCRdb and include only in-frame sequences with V and J called. Some clones fail to appear in such tables; in the studies checked, an unresolved V gene covers under half of the shortfall, and the cause of the remainder is unknown. V, J and clone size reflect that table, while D and trimming were determined from the DNA. A total of about 130,000 clones appear in this sample, 88% of them only once. Clones ranked in the top ten supply 4.5% to 7.5% of the sample.

The label giving this sample's time point can be read as: blood 2 weeks post-SBRT. Explained via the paper, the treatment or condition label denotes: 15 Gy SBRT to primary tumor, nephrectomy 4 weeks later. To follow tumor-enriched clonotypes, serial peripheral blood was collected from radiation-treated patients at baseline and at 2 weeks and 4 weeks after SBRT. Renal cell carcinoma with clear cell pathology was present in all patients. Genomic DNA for TCR sequencing was prepared using the QIAamp DNA Blood Mini Kit (Qiagen). Samples were included in the analyses only if all quality control checks were passed. What the study reported, not specific to this receptor: With a single-armed trial design, the study had no way to address how radiation dose or scheduling affects the TCR repertoire. Tracking of blood repertoire dynamics stopped at four to five weeks after treatment, with no follow-up past that point. In blood, the top tumor clonotypes increased between baseline and 2 weeks post-radiation and then shrank by 4 weeks, which suggests that tumor-resident clones expanded only transiently. No pretreatment tumor biopsies were available, so the baseline intratumoral presence of clonotypes could not be determined.

The sequencing used blood, collected from a patient whose treatment included radiotherapy and nephrectomy. The V and J genes are TRBV4-1 and TRBJ2-3; there is no confident call for the D gene. The sequence came from a woman in her 70s with renal cell carcinoma. CDR3 region: CASSQDGVSTDTQYF. The DNA is TGCGCCAGCAGCCAAGATGGGGTTAGCACAGATACGCAGTATTTT.